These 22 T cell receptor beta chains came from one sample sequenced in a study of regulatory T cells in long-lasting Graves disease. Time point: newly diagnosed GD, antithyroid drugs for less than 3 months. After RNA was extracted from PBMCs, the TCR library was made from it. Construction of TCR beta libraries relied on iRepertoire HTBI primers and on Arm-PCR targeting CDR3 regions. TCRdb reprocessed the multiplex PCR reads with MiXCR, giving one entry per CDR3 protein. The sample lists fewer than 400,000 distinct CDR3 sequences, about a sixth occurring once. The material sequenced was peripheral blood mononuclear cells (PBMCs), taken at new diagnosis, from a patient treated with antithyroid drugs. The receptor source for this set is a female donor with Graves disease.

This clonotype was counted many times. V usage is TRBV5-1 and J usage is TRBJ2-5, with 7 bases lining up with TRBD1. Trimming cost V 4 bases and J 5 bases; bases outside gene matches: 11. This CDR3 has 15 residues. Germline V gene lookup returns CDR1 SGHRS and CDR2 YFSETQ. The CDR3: CASSTGTAAGETQYF. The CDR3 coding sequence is TGCGCCAGCAGCACCGGGACAGCCGCTGGGGAGACCCAGTACTTC.

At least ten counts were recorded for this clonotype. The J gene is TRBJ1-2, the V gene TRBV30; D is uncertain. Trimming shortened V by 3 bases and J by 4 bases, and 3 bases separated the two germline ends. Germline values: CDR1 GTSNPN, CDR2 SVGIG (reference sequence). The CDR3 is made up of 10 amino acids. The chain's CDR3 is CAWRGYGYTF. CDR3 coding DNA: TGTGCCTGGAGGGGCTATGGCTACACCTTC. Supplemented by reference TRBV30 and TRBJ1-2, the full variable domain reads SQTIHQWPATLVQPVGSPLSLECTVEGTSNPNLYWYRQAAGRGLQLLFYSVGIGQISSEVPQNLSASRPQDRQFILSSKKLLLSDSGFYLCAWRGYGYTFGSGTRLTVV.

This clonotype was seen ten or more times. For the CDR3, the DNA is TGTGCCAGCAGTCCCCCCGGCCCTAATCAGCCCCAGCATTTT. It translates to CASSPPGPNQPQHF. This chain connects TRBV27 to TRBJ1-5; D is uncertain. Trimming cost V 5 bases and J 4 bases, with 12 bases left between them. CDR1 is MNHEY and CDR2 is SMNVEV in the germline V gene (reference sequence). This CDR3 has 14 residues.

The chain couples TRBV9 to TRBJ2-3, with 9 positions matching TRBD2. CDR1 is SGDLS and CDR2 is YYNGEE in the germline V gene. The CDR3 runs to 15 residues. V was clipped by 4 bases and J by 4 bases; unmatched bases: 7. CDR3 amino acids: CASSSGTSNADTQYF. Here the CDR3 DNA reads TGTGCCAGCAGCTCCGGGACTAGCAACGCAGATACGCAGTATTTT.

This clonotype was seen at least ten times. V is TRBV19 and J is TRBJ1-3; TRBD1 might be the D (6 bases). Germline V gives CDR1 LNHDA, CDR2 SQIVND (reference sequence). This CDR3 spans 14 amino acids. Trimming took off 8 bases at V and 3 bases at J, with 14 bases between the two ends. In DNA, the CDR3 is TGTGCCAGTGCAGTCGGGACACATGGAAACACCATATATTTT. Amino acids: CASAVGTHGNTIYF.

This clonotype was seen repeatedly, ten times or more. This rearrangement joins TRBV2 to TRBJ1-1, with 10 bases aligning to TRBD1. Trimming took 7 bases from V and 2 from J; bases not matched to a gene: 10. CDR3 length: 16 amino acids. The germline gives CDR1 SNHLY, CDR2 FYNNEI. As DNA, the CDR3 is TGTGCCAGCACCCGAGACAGGGGGCTGGGAAACACTGAAGCTTTCTTT. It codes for CASTRDRGLGNTEAFF.

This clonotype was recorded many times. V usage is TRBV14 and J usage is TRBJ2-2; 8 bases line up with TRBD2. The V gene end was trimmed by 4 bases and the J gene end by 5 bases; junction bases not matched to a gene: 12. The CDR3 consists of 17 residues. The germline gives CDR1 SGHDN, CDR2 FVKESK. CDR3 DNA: TGTGCCAGCAGCCCCGATGAAGCGGGAGATGAAACCGGGGAGCTGTTTTTT. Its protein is CASSPDEAGDETGELFF.

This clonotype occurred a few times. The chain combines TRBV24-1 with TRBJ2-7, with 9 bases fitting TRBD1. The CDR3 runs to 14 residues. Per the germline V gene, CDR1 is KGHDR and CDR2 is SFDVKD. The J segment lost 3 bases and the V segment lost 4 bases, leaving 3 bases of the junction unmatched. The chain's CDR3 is CATSDPDRGYEQYF. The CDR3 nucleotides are TGTGCCACCAGTGACCCGGACAGGGGCTACGAGCAGTACTTC.

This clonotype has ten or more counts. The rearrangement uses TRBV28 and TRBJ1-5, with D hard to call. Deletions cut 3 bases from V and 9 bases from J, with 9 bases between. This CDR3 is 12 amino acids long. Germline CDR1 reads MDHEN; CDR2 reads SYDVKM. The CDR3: CASSFPSWPQHF. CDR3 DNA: TGTGCCAGCAGTTTCCCCTCTTGGCCCCAGCATTTT.

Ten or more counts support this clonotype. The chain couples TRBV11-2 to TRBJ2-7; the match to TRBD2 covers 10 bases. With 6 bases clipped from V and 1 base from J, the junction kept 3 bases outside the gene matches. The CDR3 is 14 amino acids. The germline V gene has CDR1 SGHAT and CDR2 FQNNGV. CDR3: CASRGLAASYEQYF. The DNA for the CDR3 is TGTGCCAGCAGAGGACTAGCGGCTTCCTACGAGCAGTACTTC.

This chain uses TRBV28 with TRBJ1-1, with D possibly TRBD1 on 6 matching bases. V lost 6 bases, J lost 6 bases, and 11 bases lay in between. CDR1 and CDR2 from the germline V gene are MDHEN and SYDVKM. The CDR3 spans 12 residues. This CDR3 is CASRGAGAEAFF. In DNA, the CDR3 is TGTGCCAGCAGGGGGGCCGGGGCTGAAGCTTTCTTT.

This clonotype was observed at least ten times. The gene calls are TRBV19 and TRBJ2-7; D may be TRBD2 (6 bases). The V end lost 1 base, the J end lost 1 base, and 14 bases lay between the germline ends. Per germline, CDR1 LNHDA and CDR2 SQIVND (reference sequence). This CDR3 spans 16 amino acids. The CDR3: CASSIGDSFRSYEQYF. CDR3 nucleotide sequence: TGTGCCAGTAGTATAGGGGACTCCTTTAGGTCCTACGAGCAGTACTTC.

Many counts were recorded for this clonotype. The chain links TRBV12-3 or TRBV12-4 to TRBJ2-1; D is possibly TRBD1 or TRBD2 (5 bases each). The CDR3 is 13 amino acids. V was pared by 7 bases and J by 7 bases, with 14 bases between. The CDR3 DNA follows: TGTGCCAGCACTAGGGTTGAGGGGAATGAGCAGTTCTTC. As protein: CASTRVEGNEQFF.

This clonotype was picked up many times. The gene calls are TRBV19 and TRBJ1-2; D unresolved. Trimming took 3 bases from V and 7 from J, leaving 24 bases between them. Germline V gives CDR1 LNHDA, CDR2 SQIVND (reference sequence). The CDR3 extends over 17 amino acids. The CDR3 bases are TGTGCCAGTAGTATTTTAGGGCACTCAAGCCTCCCTGGTGGCTACACCTTC. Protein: CASSILGHSSLPGGYTF.

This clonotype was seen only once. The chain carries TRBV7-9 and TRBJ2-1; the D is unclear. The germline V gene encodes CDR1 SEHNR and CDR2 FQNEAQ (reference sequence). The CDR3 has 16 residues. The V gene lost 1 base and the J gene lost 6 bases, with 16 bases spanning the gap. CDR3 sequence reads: CASSLDPTHLGNEQFF. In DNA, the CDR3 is TGTGCCAGCAGCTTAGACCCTACGCATCTAGGCAATGAGCAGTTCTTC.

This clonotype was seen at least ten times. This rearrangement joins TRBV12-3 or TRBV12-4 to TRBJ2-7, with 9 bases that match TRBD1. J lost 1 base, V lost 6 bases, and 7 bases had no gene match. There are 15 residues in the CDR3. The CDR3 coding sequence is TGTGCCAGCAGCAGAGCCGGGACAGGGTCCTACGAGCAGTACTTC. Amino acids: CASSRAGTGSYEQYF.

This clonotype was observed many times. CDR3 region: CASRRTSGKVEQYF. In DNA form, the CDR3 reads TGTGCCAGCAGACGGACTAGCGGGAAGGTCGAGCAGTACTTC. The chain is built from TRBV28 and TRBJ2-7, with TRBD2 matching 12 bases. This CDR3 has 14 amino acids. Germline V gene data show CDR1 as MDHEN and CDR2 as SYDVKM. Trimming at V came to 6 bases and at J to 6 bases, leaving 6 bases not matched to a gene.

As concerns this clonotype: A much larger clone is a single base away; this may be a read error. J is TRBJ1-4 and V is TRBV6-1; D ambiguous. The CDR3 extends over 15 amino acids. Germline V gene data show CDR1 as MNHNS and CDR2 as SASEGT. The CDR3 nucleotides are TGTGCCAGCTACGTTATTGGTAGAGGGAATGAAAAACTGGTTTTT. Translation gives CASYVIGRGNEKLVF.

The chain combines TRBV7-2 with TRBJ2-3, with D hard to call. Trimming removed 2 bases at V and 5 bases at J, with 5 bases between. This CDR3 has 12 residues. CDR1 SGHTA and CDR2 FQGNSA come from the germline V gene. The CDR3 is CASSLREDTQYF. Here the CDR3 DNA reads TGTGCCAGCAGCTTACGTGAAGATACGCAGTATTTT.

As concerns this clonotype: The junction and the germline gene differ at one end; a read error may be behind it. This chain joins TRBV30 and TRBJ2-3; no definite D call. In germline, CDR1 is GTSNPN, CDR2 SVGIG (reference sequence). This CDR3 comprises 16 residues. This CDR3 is CAWSVGRRCDTDTHYF. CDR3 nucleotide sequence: TGTGCCTGGAGTGTCGGAAGACGTTGTGACACAGATACGCATTATTTT.

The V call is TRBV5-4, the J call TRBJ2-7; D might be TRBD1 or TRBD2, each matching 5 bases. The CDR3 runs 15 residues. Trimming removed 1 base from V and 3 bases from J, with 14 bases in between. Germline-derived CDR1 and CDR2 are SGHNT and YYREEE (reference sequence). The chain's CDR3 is CASSLSGAGVYEQYF. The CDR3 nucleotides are TGTGCCAGCAGCTTGTCCGGGGCGGGCGTCTACGAGCAGTACTTC.

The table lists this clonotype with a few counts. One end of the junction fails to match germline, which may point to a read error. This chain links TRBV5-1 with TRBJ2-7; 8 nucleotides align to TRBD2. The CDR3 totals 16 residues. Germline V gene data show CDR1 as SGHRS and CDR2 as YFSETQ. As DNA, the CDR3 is TGTGCCAGCACCGAATTAGGGCGGGAGGCCTCCTACGAGCAGTACTTC. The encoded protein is CASTELGREASYEQYF.